The clone carrying this TCR beta chain was seen only a few times. As yet, its antigen is unknown. Time point described: sample taken at primary tumor resection. The roughly 79 donors had untreated early-stage non-small cell lung cancer. From tumor, nontumor lung or frozen PBMC, whole RNA was taken unsorted for sequencing. TCR cDNA molecules each carried a unique molecular identifier. Using its own MiXCR run on the 5' RACE reads, TCRdb lists one record per CDR3 protein. The sample consists of about 92,000 distinct CDR3 sequences, roughly 12% of them appearing once. Per the germline V gene, CDR1 is KGHSH and CDR2 is LQKENI. With 4 bases clipped from V and 1 base from J, the junction kept 4 bases outside the gene matches. The length of the CDR3 is 15 residues. The data are from a study of spatial heterogeneity in lung cancer. Broader study findings: Follow-up blood showed ubiquitous expanded tumor TCRs less than blood at resection did.

The receptor was isolated from a male donor with early-stage non-small cell lung cancer. Specimen: PBMCs, collected at surgery. This chain uses TRBV18 with TRBJ2-1; 7 nucleotides line up with TRBD1. The CDR3: CASSLPGQSYNEQFF. The DNA of the CDR3 is TGTGCCAGCTCACTCCCGGGACAGTCCTACAATGAGCAGTTCTTC.